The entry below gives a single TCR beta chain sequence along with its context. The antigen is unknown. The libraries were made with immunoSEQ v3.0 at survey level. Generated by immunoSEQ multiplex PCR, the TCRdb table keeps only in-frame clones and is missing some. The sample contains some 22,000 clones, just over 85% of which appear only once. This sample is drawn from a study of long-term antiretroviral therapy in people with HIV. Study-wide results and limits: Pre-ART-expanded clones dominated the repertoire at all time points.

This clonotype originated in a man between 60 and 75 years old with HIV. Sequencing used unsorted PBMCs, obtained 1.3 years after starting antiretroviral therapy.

DNA of the CDR3: TGTGCCAGCAGCTTTCCGGGACACCCAACTAATGAAAAACTGTTTTTT. This sequence encodes CASSFPGHPTNEKLFF. The chain carries TRBV7-9 and TRBJ1-4, with D perhaps matching TRBD1 (6 bases). CDR1 and CDR2 (germline): SEHNR, FQNEAQ (reference sequence). The CDR3 contains 16 residues. The V and J ends lost 3 bases and 0 bases respectively, with 11 bases between them. Variable domain in full (rest from reference TRBV7-9 and TRBJ1-4): DTGVSQNPRHKITKRGQNVTFRCDPISEHNRLYWYRQTLGQGPEFLTYFQNEAQLEKSRLLSDRFSAERPKGSFSTLEIQRTEQGDSAMYLCASSFPGHPTNEKLFFGSGTQLSVL.